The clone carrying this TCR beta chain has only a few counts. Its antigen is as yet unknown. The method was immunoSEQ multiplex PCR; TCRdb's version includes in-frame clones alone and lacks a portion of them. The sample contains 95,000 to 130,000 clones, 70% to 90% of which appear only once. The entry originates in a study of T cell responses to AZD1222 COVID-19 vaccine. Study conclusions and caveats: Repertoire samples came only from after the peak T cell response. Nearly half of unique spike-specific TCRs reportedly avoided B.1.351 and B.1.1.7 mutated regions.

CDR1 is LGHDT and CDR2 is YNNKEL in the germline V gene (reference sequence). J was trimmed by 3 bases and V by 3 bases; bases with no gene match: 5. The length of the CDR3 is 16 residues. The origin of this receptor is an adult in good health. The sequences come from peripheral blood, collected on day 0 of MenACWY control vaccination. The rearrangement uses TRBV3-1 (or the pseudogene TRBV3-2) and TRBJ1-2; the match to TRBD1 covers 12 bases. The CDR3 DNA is TGTGCCAGCAGCCAGGGGGACAGGGGGCTTTACTATGGCTACACCTTC. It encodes CASSQGDRGLYYGYTF.